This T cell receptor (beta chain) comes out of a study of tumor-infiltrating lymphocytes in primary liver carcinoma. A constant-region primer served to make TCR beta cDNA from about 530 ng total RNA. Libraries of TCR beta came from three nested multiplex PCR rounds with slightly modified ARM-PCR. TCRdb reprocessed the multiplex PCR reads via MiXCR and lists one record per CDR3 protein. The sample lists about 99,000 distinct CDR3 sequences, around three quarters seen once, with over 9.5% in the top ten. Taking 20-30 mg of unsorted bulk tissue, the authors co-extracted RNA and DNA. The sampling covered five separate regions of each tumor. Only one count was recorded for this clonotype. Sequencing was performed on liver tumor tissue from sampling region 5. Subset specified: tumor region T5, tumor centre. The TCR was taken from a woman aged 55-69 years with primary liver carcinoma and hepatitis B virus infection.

CDR3 sequence: CASGFWGGELFF. The CDR3 DNA is TGTGCTAGCGGCTTCTGGGGCGGGGAGCTGTTTTTT. The rearrangement uses TRBV11-2 and TRBJ2-2; D might be TRBD2 (6 bases). Germline V gives CDR1 SGHAT, CDR2 FQNNGV. This CDR3 spans 12 amino acids.